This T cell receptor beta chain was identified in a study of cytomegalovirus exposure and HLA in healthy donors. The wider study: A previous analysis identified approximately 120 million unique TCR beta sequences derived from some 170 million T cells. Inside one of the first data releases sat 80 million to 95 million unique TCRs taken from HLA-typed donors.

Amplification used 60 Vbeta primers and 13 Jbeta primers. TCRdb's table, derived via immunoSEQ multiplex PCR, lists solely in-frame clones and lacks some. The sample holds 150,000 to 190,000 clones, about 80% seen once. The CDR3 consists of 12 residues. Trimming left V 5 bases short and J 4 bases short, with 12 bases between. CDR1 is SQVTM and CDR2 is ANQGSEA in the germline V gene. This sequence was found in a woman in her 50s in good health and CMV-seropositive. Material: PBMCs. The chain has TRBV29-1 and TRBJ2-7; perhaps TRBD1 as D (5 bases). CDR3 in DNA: TGCAGCGTTATCGCAGGGATTTACGAGCAGTACTTC. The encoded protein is CSVIAGIYEQYF.